Presented here are 11 T cell receptor beta chains from one specimen sequenced in a study of Ad26.COV2.S vaccination and SARS-CoV-2 variants. Treatment of the sample: roughly 18 received Ad26.COV2.S at low or high dose, single or two shots; roughly five received placebo; per-sample allocation not given. Sampling was performed 63 days after the first vaccine or placebo injection. Only in-frame clones appear in the TCRdb table, and some are missing; sequencing was by immunoSEQ multiplex PCR. The sample has over 400,000 clones; roughly nine tenths are singletons. The source material was peripheral blood, sampled in a trial of Ad26.COV2.S vaccine versus placebo. The source of these receptors is a person aged 18-65 years who received the Ad26.COV2.S COVID-19 vaccine or a placebo.

This chain uses TRBV19 with TRBJ1-2, with D tentatively TRBD1 (5 bases). The CDR3 extends over 14 amino acids. The germline V and J ends were trimmed by 7 bases and 4 bases, with 16 bases remaining between them. Germline CDR1 LNHDA, CDR2 SQIVND (reference sequence). CDR3 protein: CASTLQGRSYGYTF. The CDR3 nucleotides read TGTGCCAGTACCCTCCAGGGTCGGAGCTATGGCTACACCTTC.

V usage is TRBV7-2 and J usage is TRBJ2-3; D unclear. CDR3 size: 14 residues. Trimming cost V 1 base and J 3 bases, with 8 bases left between them. Germline V lookup: CDR1 SGHTA, CDR2 FQGNSA. The DNA for the CDR3 is TGTGCCAGCAGCTTAGACGTTACTACAGATACGCAGTATTTT. Its protein product is CASSLDVTTDTQYF.

The chain joins TRBV27 to TRBJ1-3, with D unresolved. This CDR3 contains 14 residues. V lost 6 bases, J lost 4 bases, and 13 bases lay in between. Germline V gene lookup returns CDR1 MNHEY and CDR2 SMNVEV (reference sequence). The CDR3 region has the DNA TGTGCCAGCAGCCCATCCAATACAGGAAACACCATATATTTT. This translates into CASSPSNTGNTIYF.

V gene TRBV5-1 combines with J gene TRBJ2-1; 7 bases agree with TRBD1. The germline gives CDR1 SGHRS, CDR2 YFSETQ. V was pared by 4 bases and J by 7 bases, with 8 bases of the junction left unmatched. The CDR3 is 14 residues long. Here the CDR3 reads CASSHDRVGNEQFF. In DNA form, the CDR3 reads TGCGCCAGCAGCCACGACAGGGTTGGGAATGAGCAGTTCTTC.

This chain joins TRBV5-1 and TRBJ1-3, with 9 bases that match TRBD1. Germline V gene sequence: CDR1 SGHRS, CDR2 YFSETQ. The CDR3 runs to 15 residues. The V segment lost 3 bases and the J segment 4 bases; nucleotides outside the gene matches: 5. CDR3 sequence: CASSWSGTGGNTIYF. Here the CDR3 DNA reads TGCGCCAGCAGCTGGAGCGGGACAGGGGGAAACACCATATATTTT. The whole variable domain, remainder taken from reference TRBV5-1 and TRBJ1-3, is KAGVTQTPRYLIKTRGQQVTLSCSPISGHRSVSWYQQTPGQGLQFLFEYFSETQRNKGNFPGRFSGRQFSNSRSEMNVSTLELGDSALYLCASSWSGTGGNTIYFGEGSWLTVV.

The gene calls are TRBV4-2 and TRBJ1-1; a weak D match, TRBD1 (6 bases). The V end was cut by 8 bases, the J end by 2 bases, with 15 bases between. The CDR3 is made up of 14 amino acids. The germline V gene encodes CDR1 LGHNA and CDR2 YNFKEQ. CDR3 sequence: CASYRTDANTEAFF. The CDR3 coding sequence is TGTGCCAGCTATCGGACAGACGCCAACACTGAAGCTTTCTTT.

The chain is built from TRBV5-5 and TRBJ2-1; 8 nucleotides line up with TRBD1. This CDR3 is built from 20 residues. Germline V gene sequence: CDR1 SGHKS, CDR2 YYEKEE (reference sequence). V lost 3 bases and J lost 0; bases outside the gene matches: 17. CDR3 in amino acids: CASSSIPGQVFGSSYNEQFF. The CDR3 coding sequence is TGTGCCAGCAGCTCAATTCCGGGACAGGTTTTTGGTAGCTCCTACAATGAGCAGTTCTTC.

About this clone itself: In the same sample, other DNA sequences code for this CDR3. The chain carries TRBV2 and TRBJ2-3; 9 bases align to TRBD2. The CDR3 covers 15 residues. V lost 4 bases, J lost 1 base, and 3 bases stayed unmatched. Germline values: CDR1 SNHLY, CDR2 FYNNEI. The DNA of the CDR3 is TGTGCCAGCAGTGGACGCGGGGGGGGCACAGATACGCAGTATTTT. It codes for CASSGRGGGTDTQYF. Complete variable domain (other parts from reference TRBV2 and TRBJ2-3): EPEVTQTPSHQVTQMGQEVILRCVPISNHLYFYWYRQILGQKVEFLVSFYNNEISEKSEIFDDQFSVERPDGSNFTLKIRSTKLEDSAMYFCASSGRGGGTDTQYFGPGTRLTVL.

The chain recombines TRBV6-5 with TRBJ2-7; D gene unclear. CDR1 is MNHEY and CDR2 is SVGAGI in the germline V gene. V dropped 7 bases and J dropped 0 bases, with 13 bases sitting between them. The CDR3 extends over 14 amino acids. CDR3 in amino acids: CASTPGYSSYEQYF. The CDR3 DNA sequence: TGTGCCAGCACCCCCGGGTACAGCTCCTACGAGCAGTACTTC.

The chain combines TRBV27 with TRBJ1-5, with D unclear. The germline V and J ends were trimmed by 7 bases and 6 bases, with 16 bases remaining between them. The CDR3 is 14 amino acids. Per the germline V gene, CDR1 is MNHEY and CDR2 is SMNVEV (reference sequence). The CDR3 region is CASKGSRGGQPQHF. As DNA, the CDR3 is TGTGCCAGCAAGGGCAGTCGCGGAGGTCAGCCCCAGCATTTT.

On this clone: The junction departs from the called germline gene at one end, perhaps through a read error. The chain couples TRBV6-6 to TRBJ2-1; D is ambiguous. The germline V gene encodes CDR1 MNHNY and CDR2 SVGAGI (reference sequence). The CDR3 has 13 residues. The CDR3 DNA follows: TGTGCCAGCAGTTACTCGCAGTACAATAAGCAGTTCTTC. Its protein is CASSYSQYNKQFF.